This TCR beta chain was sequenced during a study of Graves' ophthalmopathy and Graves' hyperthyroidism. The CDR3 runs 15 residues. V lost 9 bases, J lost 0 bases, and 6 bases stayed unmatched. Germline V gene sequence: CDR1 MNHNY, CDR2 SVGAGI (reference sequence). Presentation of ophthalmopathy in the donors involved moderate-to-severe activity, CAS ≥3, NOSPECS ≥4 and a duration under 3 months. The study, taken as a whole, reports: Distinction of ophthalmopathy from stable hyperthyroidism by a 13-signature model reached approximately 89% sensitivity and about 80% specificity.

In its sample, this clonotype was seen many times. Its antigen is as yet unknown. Beta-chain TCR CDR3 regions were amplified from RNA transcripts. An opening RT-PCR round employed HTBI primers and preceded a second-round multiplex PCR. TCRdb passed the multiplex PCR reads through MiXCR, listing each CDR3 protein once. The sample contains 300,000 or so distinct CDR3 sequences, 17% of which appear only once. The chain uses TRBV6-6 and TRBJ2-5, with 11 positions matching TRBD2. The sample taken for sequencing was peripheral blood. The sequence was obtained from an adult man with Graves' ophthalmopathy. The CDR3 region has the DNA TGTGCCAGGACCGGGACTAGCGGATACCAAGAGACCCAGTACTTC. Translated, it gives CARTGTSGYQETQYF.